A single T cell receptor (beta chain) is shown here with its context. Its antigen is still unknown. The sample belongs to a study of identical twins. Study results and limitations: Alpha sequences that were out-of-frame and twin-shared showed an excess of low generation probability.

A universal primer site was created by template switching, with the cDNA bearing unique molecular identifiers. From the 5' RACE reads, TCRdb called clonotypes with MiXCR, one entry per CDR3 protein. The data show around 470,000 distinct CDR3 sequences, 14% seen once. Every one of the donors was a healthy Caucasian. The same data also contributed to another study, on yellow fever vaccine responses in identical twins.

Specimen: CD4+ T cells sorted from blood. This TCR derives from a woman aged 18-29 years in good health.

As DNA, the CDR3 is TGCAGTGCTGAGACCGGGGGCGCAGGCTCCTACGAGCAGTACTTC. This translates into CSAETGGAGSYEQYF. V and J are TRBV20-1 and TRBJ2-7; D is tentatively TRBD1 or TRBD2 (6 bases each). CDR3 length: 15 residues. CDR1 DFQATT and CDR2 SNEGSKA come from the germline V gene (reference sequence). Trimming took off 5 bases at V and 0 bases at J, with 17 bases between the two ends.